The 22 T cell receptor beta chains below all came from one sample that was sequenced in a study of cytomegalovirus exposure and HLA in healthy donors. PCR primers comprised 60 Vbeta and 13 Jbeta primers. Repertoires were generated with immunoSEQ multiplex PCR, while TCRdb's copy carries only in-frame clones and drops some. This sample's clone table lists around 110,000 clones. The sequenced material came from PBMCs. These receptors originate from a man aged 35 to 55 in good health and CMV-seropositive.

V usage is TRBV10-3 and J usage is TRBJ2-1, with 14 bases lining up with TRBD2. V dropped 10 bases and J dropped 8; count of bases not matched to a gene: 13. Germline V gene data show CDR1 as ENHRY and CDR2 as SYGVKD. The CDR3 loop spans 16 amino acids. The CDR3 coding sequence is TGTGCCACCTCCCCCGGGACTAGCGGGAGACTCGATGAGCAGTTCTTC. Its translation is CATSPGTSGRLDEQFF.

CDR3 sequence (DNA): TGTGCCAGCAGCGGGGACAGCTACGAGCAGTACTTC. Encoded protein: CASSGDSYEQYF. The chain couples TRBV5-5 to TRBJ2-7, with 7 bases lining up with TRBD1. V shed 4 bases and J 3 bases; nucleotides not matched to a gene: 1. The CDR3 spans 12 residues. CDR1 is SGHKS and CDR2 is YYEKEE in the germline V gene (reference sequence).

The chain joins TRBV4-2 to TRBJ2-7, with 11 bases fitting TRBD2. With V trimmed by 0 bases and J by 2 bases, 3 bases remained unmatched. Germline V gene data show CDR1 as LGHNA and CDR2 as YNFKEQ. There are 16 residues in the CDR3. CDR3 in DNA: TGTGCCAGCAGCCAAGAAGTAGCGGGAGGGCCCTACGAGCAGTACTTC. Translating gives CASSQEVAGGPYEQYF.

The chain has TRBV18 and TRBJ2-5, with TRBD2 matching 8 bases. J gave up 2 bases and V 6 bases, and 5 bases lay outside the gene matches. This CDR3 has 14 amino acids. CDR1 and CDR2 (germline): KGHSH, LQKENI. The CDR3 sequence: CASSLLAAQETQYF. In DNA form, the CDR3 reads TGTGCCAGCTCGCTACTAGCGGCTCAAGAGACCCAGTACTTC.

Here the CDR3 DNA reads TGTGCCAGCAGTCAGCTAGACTCAAACCCCCCAGAGACCCAGTACTTC. Its protein is CASSQLDSNPPETQYF. V usage is TRBV27 and J usage is TRBJ2-5; D unclear. The CDR3 covers 16 residues. V was clipped by 5 bases and J by 4 bases, with 20 bases between them. CDR1 and CDR2 (germline): MNHEY, SMNVEV (reference sequence).

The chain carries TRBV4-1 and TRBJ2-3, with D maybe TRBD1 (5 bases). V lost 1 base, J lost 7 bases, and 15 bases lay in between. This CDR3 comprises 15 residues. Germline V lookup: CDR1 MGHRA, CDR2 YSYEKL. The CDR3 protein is CASSQGRQGRNTQYF. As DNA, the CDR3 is TGCGCCAGCAGCCAAGGACGGCAGGGTAGAAATACGCAGTATTTT.

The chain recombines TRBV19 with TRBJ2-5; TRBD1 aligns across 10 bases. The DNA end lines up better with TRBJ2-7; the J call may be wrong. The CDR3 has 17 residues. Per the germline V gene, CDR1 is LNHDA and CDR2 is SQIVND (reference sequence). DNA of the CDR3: TGTGCCAGTAGTGCCGGCCTGGGACAGGGGAATTCCTACGAGCAGTACTTC. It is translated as CASSAGLGQGNSYEQYF.

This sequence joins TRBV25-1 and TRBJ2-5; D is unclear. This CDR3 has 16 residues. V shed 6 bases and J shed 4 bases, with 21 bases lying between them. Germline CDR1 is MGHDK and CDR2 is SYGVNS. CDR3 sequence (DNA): TGTGCCAGCAGAAATCAGGTCTGGATGGCTGCAGAGACCCAGTACTTC. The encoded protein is CASRNQVWMAAETQYF.

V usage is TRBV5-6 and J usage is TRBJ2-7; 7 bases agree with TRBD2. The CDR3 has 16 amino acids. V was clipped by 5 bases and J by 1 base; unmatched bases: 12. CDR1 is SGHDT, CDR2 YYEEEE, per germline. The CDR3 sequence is CASSLRRGSLSYEQYF. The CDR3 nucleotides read TGTGCCAGCAGTTTGAGGCGCGGGAGCCTGTCCTACGAGCAGTACTTC.

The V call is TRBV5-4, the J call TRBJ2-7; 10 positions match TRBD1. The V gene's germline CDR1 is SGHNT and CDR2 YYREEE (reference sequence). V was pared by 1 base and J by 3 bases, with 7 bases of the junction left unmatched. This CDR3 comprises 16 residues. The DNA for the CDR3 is TGTGCCAGCAGCTTGAAAGAAGGGACAGGGGTCTACGAGCAGTACTTC. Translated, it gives CASSLKEGTGVYEQYF.

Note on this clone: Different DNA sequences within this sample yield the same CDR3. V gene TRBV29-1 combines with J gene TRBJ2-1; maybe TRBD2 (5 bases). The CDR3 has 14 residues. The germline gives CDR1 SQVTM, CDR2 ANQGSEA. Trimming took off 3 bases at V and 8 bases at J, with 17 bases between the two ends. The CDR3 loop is CSVEAAGRGDEQFF. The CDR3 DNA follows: TGCAGCGTTGAGGCGGCTGGTCGGGGTGATGAGCAGTTCTTC.

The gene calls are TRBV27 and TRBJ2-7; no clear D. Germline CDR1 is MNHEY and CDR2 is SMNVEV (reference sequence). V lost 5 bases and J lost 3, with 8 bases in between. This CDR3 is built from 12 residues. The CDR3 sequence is CASSLNHYEQYF. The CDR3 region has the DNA TGTGCCAGCAGTCTAAACCACTACGAGCAGTACTTC.

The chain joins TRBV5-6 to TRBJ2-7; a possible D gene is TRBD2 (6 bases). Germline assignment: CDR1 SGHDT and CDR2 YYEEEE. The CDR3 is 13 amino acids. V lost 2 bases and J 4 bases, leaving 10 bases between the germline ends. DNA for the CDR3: TGTGCCAGCAGCTTAATGGGGGGTTACGAGCAGTACTTC. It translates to CASSLMGGYEQYF.

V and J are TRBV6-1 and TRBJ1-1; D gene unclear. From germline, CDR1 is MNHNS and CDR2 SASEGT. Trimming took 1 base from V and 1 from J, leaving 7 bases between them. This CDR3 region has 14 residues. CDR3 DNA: TGTGCCAGCAGTGAAGGAGTTGGGAACACTGAAGCTTTCTTT. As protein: CASSEGVGNTEAFF.

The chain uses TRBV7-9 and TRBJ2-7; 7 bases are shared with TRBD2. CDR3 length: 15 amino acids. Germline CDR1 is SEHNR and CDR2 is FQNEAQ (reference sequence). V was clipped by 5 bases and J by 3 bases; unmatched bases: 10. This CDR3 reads CASSPPGLESYEQYF. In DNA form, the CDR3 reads TGTGCCAGCAGCCCCCCTGGACTAGAGAGCTACGAGCAGTACTTC.

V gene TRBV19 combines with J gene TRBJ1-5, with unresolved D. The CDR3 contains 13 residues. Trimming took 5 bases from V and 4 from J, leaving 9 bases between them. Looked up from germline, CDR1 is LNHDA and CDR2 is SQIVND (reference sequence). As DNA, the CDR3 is TGTGCCAGTAGTGCCCAGAAGAATCAGCCCCAGCATTTT. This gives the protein CASSAQKNQPQHF.

This chain's CDR3 is CASSEPGLYTF. As DNA, the CDR3 is TGTGCCAGCAGTGAACCAGGTCTGTACACCTTC. V is TRBV2 and J is TRBJ1-2; D is uncertain. Germline CDR1 and CDR2: SNHLY and FYNNEI. V was shortened by 2 bases and J by 11 bases, with 9 bases between the two germline ends. The CDR3 sequence is 11 residues long.

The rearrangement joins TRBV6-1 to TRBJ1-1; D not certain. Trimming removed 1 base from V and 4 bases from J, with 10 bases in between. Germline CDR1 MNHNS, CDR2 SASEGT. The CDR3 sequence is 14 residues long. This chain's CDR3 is CASSEGGGFTEAFF. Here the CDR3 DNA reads TGTGCCAGCAGTGAAGGGGGAGGGTTCACTGAAGCTTTCTTT.

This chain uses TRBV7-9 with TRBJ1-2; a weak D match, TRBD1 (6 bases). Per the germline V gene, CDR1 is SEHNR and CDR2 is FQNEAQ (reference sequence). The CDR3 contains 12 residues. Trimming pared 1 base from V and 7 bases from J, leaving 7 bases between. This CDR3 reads CASSLEQGGYTF. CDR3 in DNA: TGTGCCAGCAGCTTAGAACAGGGTGGCTACACCTTC.

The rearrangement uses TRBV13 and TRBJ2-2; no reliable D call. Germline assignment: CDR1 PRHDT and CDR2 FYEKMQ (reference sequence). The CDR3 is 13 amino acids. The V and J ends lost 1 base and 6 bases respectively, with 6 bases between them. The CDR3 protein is CASSLAMSGELFF. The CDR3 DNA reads TGTGCCAGCAGCTTAGCAATGTCCGGGGAGCTGTTTTTT.

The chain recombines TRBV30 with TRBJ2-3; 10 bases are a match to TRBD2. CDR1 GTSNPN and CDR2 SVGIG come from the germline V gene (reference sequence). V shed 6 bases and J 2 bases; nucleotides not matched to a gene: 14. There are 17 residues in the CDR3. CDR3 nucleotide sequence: TGTGCCTGTCCCCGCCTAGCGGGAGTAAGTAACACAGATACGCAGTATTTT. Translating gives CACPRLAGVSNTDTQYF.

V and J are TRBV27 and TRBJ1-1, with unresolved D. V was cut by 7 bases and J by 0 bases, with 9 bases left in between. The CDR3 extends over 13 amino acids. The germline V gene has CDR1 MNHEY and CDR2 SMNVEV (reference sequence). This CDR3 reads CASISPLNTEAFF. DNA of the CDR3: TGTGCCAGCATTAGTCCCCTGAACACTGAAGCTTTCTTT.